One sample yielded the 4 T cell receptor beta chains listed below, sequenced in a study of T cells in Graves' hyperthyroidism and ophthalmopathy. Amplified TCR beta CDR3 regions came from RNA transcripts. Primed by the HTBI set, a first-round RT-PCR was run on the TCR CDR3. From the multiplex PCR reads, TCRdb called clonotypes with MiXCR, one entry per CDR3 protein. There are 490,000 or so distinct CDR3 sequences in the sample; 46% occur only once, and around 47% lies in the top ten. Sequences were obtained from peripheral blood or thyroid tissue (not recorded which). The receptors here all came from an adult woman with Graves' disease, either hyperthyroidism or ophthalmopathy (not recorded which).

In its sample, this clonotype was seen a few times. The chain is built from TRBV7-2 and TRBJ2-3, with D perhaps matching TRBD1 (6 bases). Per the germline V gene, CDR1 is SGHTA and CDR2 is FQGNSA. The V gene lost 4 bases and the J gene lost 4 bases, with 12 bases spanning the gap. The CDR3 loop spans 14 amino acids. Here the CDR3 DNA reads TGTGCCAGCAGCTCACAGGGTTGGGCAGATACGCAGTATTTT. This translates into CASSSQGWADTQYF.

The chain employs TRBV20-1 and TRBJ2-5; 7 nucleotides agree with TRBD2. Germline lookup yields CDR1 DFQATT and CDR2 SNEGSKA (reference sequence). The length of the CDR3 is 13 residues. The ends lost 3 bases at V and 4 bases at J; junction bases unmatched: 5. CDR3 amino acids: CSARGRASETQYF. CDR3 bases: TGCAGTGCTAGGGGGAGGGCCTCAGAGACCCAGTACTTC.

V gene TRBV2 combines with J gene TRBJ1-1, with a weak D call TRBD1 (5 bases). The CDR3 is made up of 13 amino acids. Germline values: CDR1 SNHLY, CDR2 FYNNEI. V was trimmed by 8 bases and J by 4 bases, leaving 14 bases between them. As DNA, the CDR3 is TGTGCCAGCCGAGAGGGACGGATCACTGAAGCTTTCTTT. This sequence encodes CASREGRITEAFF.

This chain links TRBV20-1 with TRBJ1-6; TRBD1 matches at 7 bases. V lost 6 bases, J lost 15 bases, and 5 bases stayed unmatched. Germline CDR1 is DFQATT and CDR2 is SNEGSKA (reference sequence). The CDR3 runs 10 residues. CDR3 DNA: TGCAGTGCGTCAGGGGGGCACCTCCACTTT. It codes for CSASGGHLHF.